This T cell receptor beta chain appears in the sequencing data of a study of blood T cell repertoires in COVID-19. On the study more broadly: The samples span acute and convalescent COVID-19 from the United States, Italy and Spain. Nucleic acid was either cDNA or gDNA, and it came from T cells, B-cell-depleted T cells, or PBMCs.

In the original analysis: Amplification from reference gene primers served as the basis for estimated nucleated cell counts. Clones were read by immunoSEQ multiplex PCR, and TCRdb kept only the in-frame ones, dropping some. That table gives V, J and clone size, and the DNA gave D and trimming. The sample consists of some 74,000 clones, 88% of them appearing once. The CDR3 spans 15 residues. V was clipped by 5 bases and J by 3 bases, with 17 bases between them. The germline V gene has CDR1 SGHAT and CDR2 FQNNGV. The sequenced sample was peripheral blood. V is TRBV11-2 and J is TRBJ2-7, with D possibly matching TRBD2 (5 bases). This sequence originates from a man aged 50 or older with acute or convalescent COVID-19. CDR3 protein: CASSRPGAGVYEQYF. The CDR3, as DNA: TGTGCCAGCAGCCGCCCAGGAGCCGGGGTCTACGAGCAGTACTTC.